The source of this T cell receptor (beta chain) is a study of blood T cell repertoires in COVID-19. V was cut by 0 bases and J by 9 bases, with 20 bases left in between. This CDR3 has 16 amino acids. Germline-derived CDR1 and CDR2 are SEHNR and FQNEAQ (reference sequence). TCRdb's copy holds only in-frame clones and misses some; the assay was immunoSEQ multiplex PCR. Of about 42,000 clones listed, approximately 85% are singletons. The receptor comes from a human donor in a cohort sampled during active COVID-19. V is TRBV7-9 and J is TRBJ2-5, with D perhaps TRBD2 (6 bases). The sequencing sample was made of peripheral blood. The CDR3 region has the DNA TGTGCCAGCAGCTTAGCTGCAGGGAGGATAGAATCCCCCCAGTACTTC. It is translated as CASSLAAGRIESPQYF. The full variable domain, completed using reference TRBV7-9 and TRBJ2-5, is DTGVSQNPRHKITKRGQNVTFRCDPISEHNRLYWYRQTLGQGPEFLTYFQNEAQLEKSRLLSDRFSAERPKGSFSTLEIQRTEQGDSAMYLCASSLAAGRIESPQYFGPGTRLLVL.